The next 14 T cell receptor beta chains were all read from a single sample in a study of blood T cell repertoires in COVID-19 (dated by TCRdb to 2018 to 2021). The library relied on the immunoSEQ multiplex PCR assay. TCRdb obtained this table from immuneACCESS and retained in-frame rearrangements with V and J assigned. These tables miss some clones; where compared with another copy, unresolved V genes account for less than half of the shortfall, and the remainder is unexplained. The table for this sample lists 30,000 to 40,000 clones; approximately 86% of them were counted only once. The ten largest account for just under 2% of the sample. Source material: peripheral blood. Receptors were obtained from a man aged 50-59 years with active or convalescent COVID-19.

The chain recombines TRBV10-3 with TRBJ2-2; D is possibly TRBD1 (6 bases). The CDR3 runs to 13 residues. CDR1 is ENHRY, CDR2 SYGVKD, per germline. V was trimmed by 11 bases and J by 5 bases, leaving 15 bases between them. CDR3 sequence: CAAQRQETGELFF. For the CDR3, the DNA is TGTGCCGCTCAAAGACAGGAGACCGGGGAGCTGTTTTTT.

The CDR3 loop is CASSYVPSTDTQYF. Here the CDR3 DNA reads TGTGCCAGCAGTTACGTTCCTAGCACAGATACGCAGTATTTT. The chain uses TRBV6-5 and TRBJ2-3; D unresolved. There are 14 residues in the CDR3. Trimming removed 2 bases from V and 0 bases from J, with 6 bases in between. Germline CDR1 MNHEY, CDR2 SVGAGI.

This clone was observed a few times. The chain employs TRBV7-9 and TRBJ1-6, with D perhaps matching TRBD1 (6 bases). Trimming left V 1 base short and J 9 bases short, with 13 bases between. The CDR3 spans 15 residues. The V gene's germline CDR1 is SEHNR and CDR2 FQNEAQ (reference sequence). The CDR3 nucleotides read TGTGCCAGCAGCTTAGGGGCAGGGGCTAGTTCACCCCTCCACTTT. Protein: CASSLGAGASSPLHF.

V gene TRBV21-1 combines with J gene TRBJ1-6; the table assigns TRBD1, which was not confirmed against the DNA. TRBV21-1 is assigned pseudogene status. The CDR3 has 17 residues. The CDR3 nucleotides are TGTGCCAGCAGCCTACAACCGCCGGGACAGGCTCATGGACCCCTCCACTTT. This sequence encodes CASSLQPPGQAHGPLHF.

CDR3 in amino acids: CASSPGTVNEQFF. CDR3 coding DNA: TGTGCCAGCAGCCCCGGGACAGTCAATGAGCAGTTCTTC. This sequence joins TRBV3-1 (or the pseudogene TRBV3-2) and TRBJ2-1; 7 bases map to TRBD1. V gave up 4 bases and J gave up 6 bases; unmatched junction bases: 3. Germline-derived CDR1 and CDR2 are LGHDT and YNNKEL (reference sequence). The CDR3 runs to 13 residues.

This clone has only one observation. The chain employs TRBV18 and TRBJ2-5; D is ambiguous. This CDR3 has 14 amino acids. CDR1 is KGHSH and CDR2 is LQKENI in the germline V gene. With 2 bases removed from V and 3 bases from J, the gap between germline ends came to 10 bases. CDR3 DNA sequence: TGTGCCAGCTCACCAAACCGAGCTAAAGAGACCCAGTACTTC. Translating gives CASSPNRAKETQYF.

In regard to this clone: The same CDR3 arises from other DNA sequences in this sample as well. The genes are TRBV7-2 and TRBJ2-3; D might be TRBD2 (7 bases). This CDR3 is 15 amino acids long. Germline CDR1 and CDR2: SGHTA and FQGNSA. The V end was cut by 1 base, the J end by 1 base, with 9 bases between. The CDR3 coding sequence is TGTGCCAGCAGCTTAGACGGGGGGCGCACAGATACGCAGTATTTT. Translating it yields CASSLDGGRTDTQYF.

This chain joins TRBV5-1 and TRBJ2-7; the D is unclear. Germline V gives CDR1 SGHRS, CDR2 YFSETQ. The CDR3 covers 18 residues. V dropped 0 bases and J dropped 0 bases, with 19 bases sitting between them. This CDR3 is CASSLGPPGQVFSYEQYF. CDR3 DNA: TGCGCCAGCAGCTTGGGGCCACCTGGGCAGGTGTTCTCCTACGAGCAGTACTTC. The full variable domain, with the rest looked up from reference TRBV5-1 and TRBJ2-7, is KAGVTQTPRYLIKTRGQQVTLSCSPISGHRSVSWYQQTPGQGLQFLFEYFSETQRNKGNFPGRFSGRQFSNSRSEMNVSTLELGDSALYLCASSLGPPGQVFSYEQYFGPGTRLTVT.

The chain couples TRBV28 to TRBJ2-5; the match to TRBD1 covers 10 bases. The CDR3 consists of 14 residues. Germline assignment: CDR1 MDHEN and CDR2 SYDVKM. V dropped 7 bases and J dropped 3; count of bases not matched to a gene: 5. The CDR3 region is CASTPDRGKETQYF. The CDR3 DNA reads TGTGCCAGCACCCCGGACAGGGGGAAAGAGACCCAGTACTTC. The full variable domain, rest sourced from reference TRBV28 and TRBJ2-5, is DVKVTQSSRYLVKRTGEKVFLECVQDMDHENMFWYRQDPGLGLRLIYFSYDVKMKEKGDIPEGYSVSREKKERFSLILESASTNQTSMYLCASTPDRGKETQYFGPGTRLLVL.

V gene TRBV7-2 combines with J gene TRBJ1-5, with 7 bases fitting TRBD1. This CDR3 has 13 residues. The V segment lost 5 bases and the J segment 7 bases; nucleotides outside the gene matches: 5. Per the germline V gene, CDR1 is SGHTA and CDR2 is FQGNSA. The CDR3: CASSARGNQPQHF. The DNA of the CDR3 is TGTGCCAGCAGCGCCAGGGGGAACCAGCCCCAGCATTTT.

The chain employs TRBV19 and TRBJ2-7, with 7 positions matching TRBD1. The CDR3 is 14 amino acids. CDR1 is LNHDA and CDR2 is SQIVND in the germline V gene (reference sequence). V shed 4 bases, J shed 1 base, and the junction held 4 bases outside the gene matches. CDR3 sequence reads: CASSRPGQSYEQYF. CDR3 nucleotide sequence: TGTGCCAGTAGTAGACCGGGACAGTCCTACGAGCAGTACTTC.

This chain connects TRBV28 to TRBJ1-1; 8 nucleotides match TRBD1. The CDR3 sequence is 17 residues long. CDR1 is MDHEN, CDR2 SYDVKM, per germline. V lost 7 bases to trimming and J lost 7 bases; unmatched junction nucleotides: 20. The CDR3 region is CASILLGGGTGPFEAFF. The CDR3 DNA is TGTGCCAGCATCCTCCTAGGAGGGGGGACAGGACCTTTTGAAGCTTTCTTT.

The gene calls are TRBV5-5 and TRBJ2-1, with 8 bases identical to TRBD1. V was pared by 4 bases and J by 1 base, with 7 bases of the junction left unmatched. This CDR3 comprises 16 residues. Germline CDR1 is SGHKS and CDR2 is YYEKEE (reference sequence). CDR3 in amino acids: CASSPWTGQSYNEQFF. The CDR3 coding sequence is TGTGCCAGCAGCCCCTGGACAGGGCAGTCCTACAATGAGCAGTTCTTC.

The V gene is TRBV16, the J gene TRBJ1-3, with 7 bases matching TRBD1. Germline V gene lookup returns CDR1 KGHSY and CDR2 FQNENV. V was pared by 0 bases and J by 0 bases, with 8 bases of the junction left unmatched. The CDR3 is made up of 18 amino acids. The CDR3 sequence: CASSQSWDSLASGNTIYF. CDR3 DNA: TGTGCCAGCAGCCAATCTTGGGACAGCCTTGCCTCTGGAAACACCATATATTTT.